The rows below give T cell receptor beta chains drawn from one sample of a study of CD8 T cells in Susac syndrome. TCRdb reprocessed the immunoSEQ multiplex PCR reads via MiXCR and lists one record per CDR3 protein. The sample contains roughly 150,000 distinct CDR3 sequences, about 94% of which appear only once. The source material was CD8+ T cells from PBMCs. All receptors derive from a human donor with multiple sclerosis. Both conserved end residues are part of each CDR3. The D gene is left open where the match is weak. Part of the rows lack a size; the others show once, few, many or a class for expanded clones.

V gene	clone size	J gene	D gene	CDR3 protein	CDR3 DNA
TRBV7-9	-	TRBJ2-1	-	CASSLVAASYNEQFF	TGTGCCAGCAGCTTAGTAGCGGCCTCCTACAATGAGCAGTTCTTC
TRBV14	few	TRBJ2-3	-	CASSQGSLLPQYF	TGTGCCAGCAGCCAAGGTTCCCTCCTGCCGCAGTATTTT
TRBV20-1	-	TRBJ1-2	-	CSARDTGGGKYGYTF	TGCAGTGCTAGAGATACAGGAGGGGGGAAATATGGCTACACCTTC
TRBV20-1	-	TRBJ1-3	-	CSAKQGRAGNTIYF	TGCAGTGCTAAACAGGGTAGGGCTGGAAACACCATATATTTT
TRBV7-9	-	TRBJ2-4	-	CASSPARGAAKNIQYF	TGTGCCAGCAGCCCCGCCCGGGGTGCGGCCAAAAACATTCAGTACTTC
TRBV27	-	TRBJ2-3	TRBD2	CASSLYPGGTTDTQYF	TGTGCCAGCAGTTTATACCCGGGGGGAACCACAGATACGCAGTATTTT
TRBV9	-	TRBJ1-2	TRBD1	CASSAWDRANYGYTF	TGTGCCAGCAGCGCTTGGGACAGAGCTAACTATGGCTACACCTTC
TRBV20-1	-	TRBJ1-2	-	CSARDPSREGYTF	TGCAGTGCTAGAGATCCGTCGAGGGAGGGCTACACCTTC
TRBV2	once	TRBJ2-4	-	CASKTEAKNIQYF	TGTGCCAGCAAGACAGAAGCCAAAAACATTCAGTACTTC
TRBV6-1	-	TRBJ2-3	-	CASRGSRARTEDTQYF	TGTGCCAGCAGGGGGAGTCGTGCTAGGACCGAGGATACGCAGTATTTT
TRBV19	-	TRBJ1-2	-	CASSSADINYGYTF	TGTGCCAGTAGCTCTGCGGACATAAACTATGGCTACACCTTC
TRBV6-2/TRBV6-3	-	TRBJ2-5	-	CASSYAGAPGETQYF	TGTGCCAGCAGTTACGCGGGGGCGCCGGGGGAGACCCAGTACTTC
TRBV7-9	-	TRBJ1-6	TRBD1	CASSAGQGNSPLHF	TGTGCCAGCAGCGCGGGACAGGGTAATTCACCCCTCCACTTT
TRBV5-6	-	TRBJ1-2	-	CASSYGTAGGYGYTF	TGTGCCAGCAGCTACGGGACCGCCGGGGGCTATGGCTACACCTTC
TRBV25-1	-	TRBJ2-3	TRBD2	CASSESRGTTSTDTQYF	TGTGCCAGCAGTGAGAGTAGAGGGACTACCAGCACAGATACGCAGTATTTT
TRBV20-1	-	TRBJ2-3	TRBD2	CSPGTSGSTDTQYF	TGCAGTCCTGGGACTAGCGGATCCACAGATACGCAGTATTTT
TRBV3-1	-	TRBJ2-1	-	CASSQGEDNEQFF	TGTGCCAGCAGCCAAGGGGAGGACAATGAGCAGTTCTTC
TRBV4-2	-	TRBJ2-1	-	CASSQVSSNEQFF	TGTGCCAGCAGCCAAGTATCCAGCAATGAGCAGTTCTTC
TRBV15	-	TRBJ2-5	-	CATSGEDSQETQYF	TGTGCCACCAGCGGGGAAGACAGTCAAGAGACCCAGTACTTC
TRBV29-1	-	TRBJ2-3	-	CSALGRESRYF	TGCAGCGCCCTAGGACGGGAGAGTCGGTATTTT
TRBV20-1	-	TRBJ2-7	-	CSAHDRNMPYEQYF	TGCAGTGCTCATGACAGGAATATGCCCTACGAGCAGTACTTC
TRBV27	few	TRBJ2-7	TRBD1	CASSFGTGGAYEQYF	TGTGCCAGCAGTTTCGGGACAGGGGGTGCCTACGAGCAGTACTTC
TRBV6-5	-	TRBJ2-7	TRBD1	CASRILQGADEQYF	TGTGCCAGCAGGATTTTACAGGGGGCCGACGAGCAGTACTTC
TRBV20-1	-	TRBJ2-5	TRBD2	CSAWTSGKQETQYF	TGCAGTGCTTGGACTAGCGGAAAACAAGAGACCCAGTACTTC
TRBV9	-	TRBJ2-1	-	CASTASRDMGSYNEQFF	TGTGCCAGCACCGCGTCAAGGGATATGGGCTCCTACAATGAGCAGTTCTTC
TRBV27	-	TRBJ1-2	-	CASSLAKNYGYTF	TGTGCCAGCAGTTTAGCCAAAAACTATGGCTACACCTTC
TRBV7-9	-	TRBJ2-1	-	CASSQAAGRSYNEQFF	TGTGCCAGCAGCCAAGCGGCGGGGCGCTCCTACAATGAGCAGTTCTTC
TRBV2	-	TRBJ2-7	-	CASMSRDEQYF	TGTGCCAGCATGAGTCGTGACGAGCAGTACTTC
TRBV9	-	TRBJ1-2	-	CASSVGWGAGYGYTF	TGTGCCAGCAGCGTAGGATGGGGGGCCGGCTATGGCTACACCTTC
TRBV29-1	-	TRBJ2-7	TRBD1	CSVGTGRNHEQYF	TGCAGCGTTGGGACAGGCCGGAATCACGAGCAGTACTTC
TRBV28	-	TRBJ2-2	-	CASRRFGGELFF	TGTGCCAGCAGACGATTTGGCGGGGAGCTGTTTTTT
TRBV4-1	-	TRBJ1-1	-	CASSERMNTEAFF	TGCGCCAGCAGCGAAAGAATGAACACTGAAGCTTTCTTT
TRBV7-9	-	TRBJ1-4	-	CASSPSPAGREKLFF	TGTGCCAGCAGCCCCTCCCCAGCAGGGAGGGAAAAACTGTTTTTT
TRBV14	-	TRBJ2-1	-	CASSGNYNEQFF	TGTGCCAGCAGTGGTAACTACAATGAGCAGTTCTTC
TRBV15	-	TRBJ2-2	-	CATSRPQSTGELFF	TGTGCCACCAGCAGACCTCAGAGCACCGGGGAGCTGTTTTTT
TRBV27	few	TRBJ2-1	-	CASSLGVGEQFF	TGTGCCAGCAGTTTAGGGGTTGGTGAGCAGTTCTTC
TRBV15	-	TRBJ2-3	TRBD2	CATGVTGGSSTDTQYF	TGTGCCACCGGTGTGACGGGGGGGTCTAGCACAGATACGCAGTATTTT
TRBV5-1	few	TRBJ2-7	-	CASSSDRRYEQYF	TGCGCCAGCAGCTCCGACAGGAGATACGAGCAGTACTTC
TRBV4-1	-	TRBJ1-2	-	CASSRDKTDRNSGYTF	TGCGCCAGCAGCCGAGATAAGACAGATCGGAATTCGGGCTACACCTTC
TRBV14	-	TRBJ2-3	TRBD2	CASSHAGGTDTQYF	TGTGCCAGCAGCCACGCGGGGGGCACAGATACGCAGTATTTT
TRBV20-1	-	TRBJ2-5	-	CSARDTGIETQYF	TGCAGTGCTAGAGATACCGGAATTGAGACCCAGTACTTC
TRBV27	-	TRBJ2-1	-	CASSGTVNEQFF	TGTGCCAGCAGCGGGACCGTCAATGAGCAGTTCTTC
TRBV29-1	-	TRBJ1-2	-	CSVETQFYGYTF	TGCAGCGTTGAAACACAGTTCTATGGCTACACCTTC
TRBV2	-	TRBJ2-1	-	CASSVGGRGNEQFF	TGTGCCAGCAGTGTGGGGGGAAGAGGCAATGAGCAGTTCTTC
TRBV27	-	TRBJ2-2	TRBD1	CASSWAPGQVNTGELFF	TGTGCCAGCAGTTGGGCCCCGGGACAGGTGAACACCGGGGAGCTGTTTTTT
TRBV30	-	TRBJ2-1	TRBD1	CAWSLQTTGTGNRNEQFF	TGTGCCTGGAGTCTCCAAACGACCGGGACAGGGAATAGGAATGAGCAGTTCTTC
TRBV3-1	-	TRBJ1-6	-	CASSRGAPSSYNSPLHF	TGTGCCAGCAGCCGGGGGGCACCCAGCTCCTATAATTCACCCCTCCACTTT
TRBV3-1	-	TRBJ2-1	-	CASSQGQGFLNEQFF	TGTGCCAGCAGCCAAGGACAAGGGTTCCTCAATGAGCAGTTCTTC
TRBV9	-	TRBJ2-1	TRBD1	CASSVTKGQGGNEQFF	TGTGCCAGCAGCGTAACCAAGGGACAGGGCGGAAATGAGCAGTTCTTC
TRBV6-9	-	TRBJ2-5	-	CANPPPPLETQETQYF	TGTGCCAACCCCCCACCCCCCCTAGAAACTCAAGAGACCCAGTACTTC
TRBV4-1	-	TRBJ1-6	TRBD1	CASSQRGGAGTGGAPLHF	TGCGCCAGCAGCCAAAGAGGAGGGGCCGGGACAGGGGGAGCACCCCTCCACTTT